Listed below are T cell receptor beta chains from one sample, sequenced in a study of blood T cell repertoires in COVID-19. The protocol was immunoSEQ multiplex PCR, while the TCRdb copy is restricted to in-frame clones and leaves out a portion. The sample lists over 200,000 clones, just under 90% occurring once. The sequenced material came from PBMCs or T cells enriched from blood (not recorded which). Receptor source: a man aged 25 to 40 who had recovered from COVID-19. CDR3s include the opening cysteine and the closing phenylalanine or tryptophan. The order of the fields is V gene, J gene, D gene, clone size, CDR3 DNA, CDR3 protein. A D gene is named only where the DNA matches it firmly. Size is stated for part of the rows, as once, few or many counts, or as a class when the clone is expanded.

v_gene: TRBV18
j_gene: TRBJ1-1
d_gene: .
abundance: .
CDR3nt: TGTGCCAGCTCACCACGGCAGGGTAACACTGAAGCTTTCTTT
CDR3aa: CASSPRQGNTEAFF

v_gene: TRBV2
j_gene: TRBJ2-5
d_gene: TRBD2
abundance: .
CDR3nt: TGTGCCAGCAGGGCGACAGTCTTGACTAGCGGGTGGGGGACCCAGTACTTC
CDR3aa: CASRATVLTSGWGTQYF

v_gene: TRBV28
j_gene: TRBJ1-4
d_gene: .
abundance: .
CDR3nt: TGTGCCAGCAGTCTGCCAGGGTCGTTGAGAGAAAAACTGTTTTTT
CDR3aa: CASSLPGSLREKLFF

v_gene: TRBV9
j_gene: TRBJ2-1
d_gene: .
abundance: .
CDR3nt: TGTGCCAGCAGCGGGAGTGGGGGCGGGAGCTCCTACAATGAGCAGTTCTTC
CDR3aa: CASSGSGGGSSYNEQFF

v_gene: TRBV27
j_gene: TRBJ1-2
d_gene: .
abundance: .
CDR3nt: TGTGCCAGCAGTCTTGACAGGAATTATGGCTACACCTTC
CDR3aa: CASSLDRNYGYTF

v_gene: TRBV11-2
j_gene: TRBJ1-1
d_gene: TRBD1
abundance: once
CDR3nt: TGTGCCAGCAGCGCGCAGGGGGTCGAAACTGAAGCTTTCTTT
CDR3aa: CASSAQGVETEAFF

v_gene: TRBV6-5
j_gene: TRBJ2-5
d_gene: .
abundance: .
CDR3nt: TGTGCCAGCAGCACCCTTCGGTACCAAGAGACCCAGTACTTC
CDR3aa: CASSTLRYQETQYF

v_gene: TRBV30
j_gene: TRBJ2-7
d_gene: .
abundance: .
CDR3nt: TGTGCCTGGAGTGTACTGGCAGGACGGACTTACGAGCAGTACTTC
CDR3aa: CAWSVLAGRTYEQYF

v_gene: TRBV6-6
j_gene: TRBJ2-5
d_gene: TRBD1
abundance: .
CDR3nt: TGTGCCAGCAGAGACCCGGGACAGGGCCGGGAGACCCAGTACTTC
CDR3aa: CASRDPGQGRETQYF

v_gene: TRBV11-3
j_gene: TRBJ2-5
d_gene: .
abundance: few
CDR3nt: TGTGCCAGCAGCCCTGCGCGGGGTTCAAGGGAGACCCAGTACTTC
CDR3aa: CASSPARGSRETQYF

v_gene: TRBV7-9
j_gene: TRBJ2-2
d_gene: .
abundance: .
CDR3nt: TGTGCCAGCAGCCCAGACACCGGGGAGCTGTTTTTT
CDR3aa: CASSPDTGELFF

v_gene: TRBV4-3
j_gene: TRBJ2-3
d_gene: TRBD2
abundance: .
CDR3nt: TGCGCCAGCAGCCAAGACGCCACTAGCGGTACTAGCACAGATACGCAGTATTTT
CDR3aa: CASSQDATSGTSTDTQYF

v_gene: TRBV5-1
j_gene: TRBJ2-5
d_gene: .
abundance: once
CDR3nt: TGCGCCAGCAGCCCCGGACTCTTCGCCGTAGAAGAGACCCAGTACTTC
CDR3aa: CASSPGLFAVEETQYF

v_gene: TRBV28
j_gene: TRBJ2-5
d_gene: TRBD1
abundance: .
CDR3nt: TGTGCCAGCAGTTTATGGAAAGGACAGGGAGGAGAGACCCAGTACTTC
CDR3aa: CASSLWKGQGGETQYF

v_gene: TRBV19
j_gene: TRBJ2-3
d_gene: .
abundance: .
CDR3nt: TGTGCCAGTAGTATATCTGGGCTAGCTCCGACAGATACGCAGTATTTT
CDR3aa: CASSISGLAPTDTQYF

v_gene: TRBV5-1
j_gene: TRBJ2-7
d_gene: .
abundance: .
CDR3nt: TGCGCCAGCAGCTTCGGCGGCGCCTACGAGCAGTACTTC
CDR3aa: CASSFGGAYEQYF

v_gene: TRBV7-2
j_gene: TRBJ2-5
d_gene: .
abundance: few
CDR3nt: TGTGCCAGCAGCTTAGGAGTAACCAACAGCGGAGAGACCCAGTACTTC
CDR3aa: CASSLGVTNSGETQYF

v_gene: TRBV3-1/TRBV3-2
j_gene: TRBJ2-3
d_gene: .
abundance: .
CDR3nt: TGTGCCAGCAGCCAAGATCGAGATACGCAGTATTTT
CDR3aa: CASSQDRDTQYF

v_gene: TRBV19
j_gene: TRBJ2-1
d_gene: TRBD1
abundance: .
CDR3nt: TGTGCCAGTAGTATAGGGTGGGACAGGGCCTCCTACAATGAGCAGTTCTTC
CDR3aa: CASSIGWDRASYNEQFF

v_gene: TRBV10-3
j_gene: TRBJ1-1
d_gene: TRBD1
abundance: .
CDR3nt: TGTGCCATCAGGTCAGGGGGCGGCGGCGGGACTGAAGCTTTCTTT
CDR3aa: CAIRSGGGGGTEAFF

v_gene: TRBV18
j_gene: TRBJ2-3
d_gene: TRBD1
abundance: .
CDR3nt: TGTGCCAGCTCCACCAACGGGGACAGTTTCACAGATACGCAGTATTTT
CDR3aa: CASSTNGDSFTDTQYF

v_gene: TRBV28
j_gene: TRBJ1-5
d_gene: .
abundance: .
CDR3nt: TGTGCCAGCAGTTCCCCAGGAATGCCCCAGCATTTT
CDR3aa: CASSSPGMPQHF

v_gene: TRBV19
j_gene: TRBJ1-1
d_gene: .
abundance: few
CDR3nt: TGTGCCAGTAGTTGGGGCGGGGGGAACACTGAAGCTTTCTTT
CDR3aa: CASSWGGGNTEAFF

v_gene: TRBV5-4
j_gene: TRBJ2-2
d_gene: TRBD2
abundance: .
CDR3nt: TGTGCCAGCACCTTGACTAGCGGGGGGACCTTCACCGGGGAGCTGTTTTTT
CDR3aa: CASTLTSGGTFTGELFF

v_gene: TRBV7-9
j_gene: TRBJ1-1
d_gene: .
abundance: .
CDR3nt: TGTGCCAGCAGCTCGTCAGGGAAACAGACTGAAGCTTTCTTT
CDR3aa: CASSSSGKQTEAFF

v_gene: TRBV30
j_gene: TRBJ2-1
d_gene: .
abundance: .
CDR3nt: TGTGCCTGGAGTGCCGACAATGAGCAGTTCTTC
CDR3aa: CAWSADNEQFF

v_gene: TRBV13
j_gene: TRBJ2-4
d_gene: TRBD2
abundance: .
CDR3nt: TGTGCCAGCAGGGTGGGAGGGACTGAAAACATTCAGTACTTC
CDR3aa: CASRVGGTENIQYF

v_gene: TRBV19
j_gene: TRBJ1-4
d_gene: .
abundance: once
CDR3nt: TGTGCCAGTAACCGTGGAGGCAATCAGAATGAAAAACTGTTTTTT
CDR3aa: CASNRGGNQNEKLFF

v_gene: TRBV30
j_gene: TRBJ1-1
d_gene: .
abundance: .
CDR3nt: TGTGCCTGGAGTGTACAGGGGAACACTGAAGCTTTCTTT
CDR3aa: CAWSVQGNTEAFF

v_gene: TRBV4-1
j_gene: TRBJ1-2
d_gene: TRBD1
abundance: .
CDR3nt: TGCGCCAGCAGCCAAGGCCCGGGACAGAGCTATGGCTACACCTTC
CDR3aa: CASSQGPGQSYGYTF

v_gene: TRBV2
j_gene: TRBJ2-5
d_gene: TRBD2
abundance: .
CDR3nt: TGTGCCAGCAGTGGAACTAGCGGATACCAAGAGACCCAGTACTTC
CDR3aa: CASSGTSGYQETQYF

v_gene: TRBV9
j_gene: TRBJ2-1
d_gene: .
abundance: .
CDR3nt: TGTGCCAGCAGCGTAGATACCCAGTTGATCAATGAGCAGTTCTTC
CDR3aa: CASSVDTQLINEQFF

v_gene: TRBV27
j_gene: TRBJ1-6
d_gene: TRBD1
abundance: .
CDR3nt: TGTGCCAGCAGTTTAGTGGGACAGGGGGCCCGTAATTCACCCCTCCACTTT
CDR3aa: CASSLVGQGARNSPLHF

v_gene: TRBV14
j_gene: TRBJ2-1
d_gene: .
abundance: .
CDR3nt: TGTGCCAGCAGCCAGGCGAGCTGGGGGGTTCGGTATGAGCAGTTCTTC
CDR3aa: CASSQASWGVRYEQFF